The T cell receptor (beta chain) under discussion was sequenced for a study of regulatory T cells in long-lasting Graves disease. Study findings and constraints: Possibly, accuracy suffered from the small sample size. Comparison showed that persistent patients shared more public clonotypes (about 2,600) than new patients (over 950).

Time point denoted: newly diagnosed GD, antithyroid drugs for less than 3 months. Construction of the TCR library relied on RNA isolated from PBMCs. Germline CDR1 and CDR2: MDHEN and SYDVKM. This CDR3 spans 13 amino acids. V lost 7 bases to trimming and J lost 2 bases, with 11 bases between them. CDR3 regions were amplified by Arm-PCR using iRepertoire HTBI primers to build TCR beta libraries. Via MiXCR, TCRdb re-called the multiplex PCR reads, giving one row per CDR3 protein. In the table there are some 410,000 distinct CDR3 sequences, about a sixth of which are singletons. This clonotype appeared many times. Its target is unknown. This same sample was also part of a study on T cells in Graves' hyperthyroidism and ophthalmopathy. That source adds: In patients aged 18 to 65, hyperthyroidism was newly diagnosed, with duration under 2 months.

Sequenced material: peripheral blood mononuclear cells (PBMCs), taken at new diagnosis, from a patient treated with antithyroid drugs. The chain links TRBV28 to TRBJ2-5; a possible D gene is TRBD1 (5 bases). The sequence came from a woman aged 25 to 39 with Graves disease. CDR3 in DNA: TGTGCCAGCACCGGTGACAGTCAAGAGACCCAGTACTTC. This codes for CASTGDSQETQYF.